This TCR beta chain came from a study of regulatory T cells in long-lasting Graves disease. Across the study: Positivity for TSH receptor antibodies plus over 5 years of antithyroid drugs meant persistent Graves' disease. Study findings and constraints: Gene preferences differed: TRBV28, TRBJ1-2, TRBJ2-5 in persistent cases. Public clonotype sharing was higher in persistent than newly diagnosed patients.

To note about this clonotype: Its matching antigen is unknown.

Germline loops: CDR1 WSHSY, CDR2 SAAADI. The V gene lost 0 bases and the J gene lost 2 bases, with 9 bases spanning the gap. This CDR3 contains 15 residues. To make TCR beta libraries, researchers used iRepertoire HTBI primers and Arm-PCR of CDR3 regions. MiXCR, run by TCRdb on the multiplex PCR reads, gives a single entry per CDR3 protein. The profile shows fewer than 450,000 distinct CDR3 sequences, around 21% of them singletons. Time point here: persistent/refractory GD, antithyroid drugs over 5 years with positive TRAb. Preparation of the TCR library used RNA extracted from PBMCs. The peripheral blood volume drawn was around 9.6 milliliters, and it was collected into EDTA tubes.

J is TRBJ2-3 and V is TRBV10-2, with no clear D. The sequence was collected from a female donor with Graves disease. Sequences were derived from peripheral blood mononuclear cells (PBMCs), sampled when the disease was refractory, from a patient treated with antithyroid drugs. The DNA of the CDR3 is TGCGCCAGCAGTGAGTCAACATTGCCCACAGATACGCAGTATTTT. Translation gives CASSESTLPTDTQYF.